The clone carrying this TCR beta chain counts as medium-sized by frequency. What it binds is not known. Germline V lookup: CDR1 SEHNR, CDR2 FQNEAQ (reference sequence). The CDR3 extends over 14 amino acids. TCRdb reprocessed the 10x single-cell sequencing reads and stores each CDR3 protein as one record, lacking DNA. The sample data list around 1,200 distinct CDR3 sequences. These data originate in a study of CD8 T cells in cerebrospinal fluid in Alzheimer's disease. Overall study: CSF T cell clonal expansion was assessed by plate-based nested PCR and droplet-based sequencing. Study results and caveats: Patients with mild cognitive impairment or Alzheimer's disease had a larger top CSF clone percentage than controls. Healthy subjects less often had a clone of at least 3% than Alzheimer's patients.

The sample comprised cerebrospinal fluid. The J gene is TRBJ2-7, the V gene TRBV7-9; TCRdb indicates TRBD1, and absent DNA this call remains unverified. The origin of this receptor is a human donor in good health. Here the CDR3 reads CASSFGTGISEQYF.